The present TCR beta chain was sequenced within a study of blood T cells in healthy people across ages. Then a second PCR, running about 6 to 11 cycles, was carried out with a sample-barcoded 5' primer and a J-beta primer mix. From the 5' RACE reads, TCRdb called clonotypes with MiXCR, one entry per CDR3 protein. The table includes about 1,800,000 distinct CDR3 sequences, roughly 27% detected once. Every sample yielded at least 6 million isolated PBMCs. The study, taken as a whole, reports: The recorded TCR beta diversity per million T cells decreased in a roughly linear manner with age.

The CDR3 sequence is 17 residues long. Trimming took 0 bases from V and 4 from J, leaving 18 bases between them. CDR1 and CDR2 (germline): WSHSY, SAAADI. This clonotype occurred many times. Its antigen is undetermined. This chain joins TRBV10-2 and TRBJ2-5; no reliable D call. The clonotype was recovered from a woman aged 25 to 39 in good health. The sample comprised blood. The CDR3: CASSESDGRSPGETQYF. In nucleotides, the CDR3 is TGCGCCAGCAGTGAGTCGGATGGCAGGAGTCCTGGAGAGACCCAGTACTTC.